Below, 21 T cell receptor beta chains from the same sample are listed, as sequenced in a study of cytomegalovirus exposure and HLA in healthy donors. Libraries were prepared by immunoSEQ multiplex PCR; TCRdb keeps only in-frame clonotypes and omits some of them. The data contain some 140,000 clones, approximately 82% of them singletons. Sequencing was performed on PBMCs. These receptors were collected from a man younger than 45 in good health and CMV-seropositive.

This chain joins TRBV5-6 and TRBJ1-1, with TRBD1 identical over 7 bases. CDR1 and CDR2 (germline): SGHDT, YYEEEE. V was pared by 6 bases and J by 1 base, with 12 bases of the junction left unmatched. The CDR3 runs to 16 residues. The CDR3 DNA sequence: TGTGCCAGCAATCGACAGGGTAGGTTGGAGAACACTGAAGCTTTCTTT. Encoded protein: CASNRQGRLENTEAFF.

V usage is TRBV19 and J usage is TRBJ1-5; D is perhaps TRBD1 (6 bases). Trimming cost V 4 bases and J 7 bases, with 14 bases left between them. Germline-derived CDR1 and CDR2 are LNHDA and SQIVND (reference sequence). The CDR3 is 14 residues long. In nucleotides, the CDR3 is TGTGCCAGTAGTAAAGGGGGTGTTGGCCAGCCCCAGCATTTT. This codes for CASSKGGVGQPQHF.

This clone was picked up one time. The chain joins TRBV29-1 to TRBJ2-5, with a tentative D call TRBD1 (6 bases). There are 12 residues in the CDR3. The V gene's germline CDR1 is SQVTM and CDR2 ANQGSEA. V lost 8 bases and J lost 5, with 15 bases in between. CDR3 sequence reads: CSLSTGTETQYF. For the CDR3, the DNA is TGCAGCCTATCTACAGGGACGGAGACCCAGTACTTC.

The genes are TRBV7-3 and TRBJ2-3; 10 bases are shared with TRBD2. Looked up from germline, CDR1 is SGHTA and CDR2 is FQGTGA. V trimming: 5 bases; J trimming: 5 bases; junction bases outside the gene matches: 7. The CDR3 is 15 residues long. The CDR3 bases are TGTGCCAGCAGCCTGGGGGTAGCGGGGGGAGATACGCAGTATTTT. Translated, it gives CASSLGVAGGDTQYF.

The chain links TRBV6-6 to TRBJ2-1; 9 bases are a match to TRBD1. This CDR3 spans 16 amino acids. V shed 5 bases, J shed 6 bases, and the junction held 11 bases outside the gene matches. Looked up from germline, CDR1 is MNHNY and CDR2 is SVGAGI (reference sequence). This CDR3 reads CASSARAGTGINEQFF. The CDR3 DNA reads TGTGCCAGCAGTGCCCGCGCCGGGACAGGGATCAATGAGCAGTTCTTC.

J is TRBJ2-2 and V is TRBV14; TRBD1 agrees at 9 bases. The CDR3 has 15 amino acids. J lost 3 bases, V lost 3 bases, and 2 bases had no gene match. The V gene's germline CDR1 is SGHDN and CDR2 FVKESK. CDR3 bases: TGTGCCAGCAGCCATAGGACAGGGGACACCGGGGAGCTGTTTTTT. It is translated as CASSHRTGDTGELFF.

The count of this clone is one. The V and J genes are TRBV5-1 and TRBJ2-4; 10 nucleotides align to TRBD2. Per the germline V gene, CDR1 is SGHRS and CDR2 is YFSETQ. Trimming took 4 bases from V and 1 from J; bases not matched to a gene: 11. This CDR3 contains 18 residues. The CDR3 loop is CASSVPGAGGHAKNIQYF. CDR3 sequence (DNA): TGCGCCAGCAGCGTCCCGGGAGCGGGGGGGCATGCCAAAAACATTCAGTACTTC.

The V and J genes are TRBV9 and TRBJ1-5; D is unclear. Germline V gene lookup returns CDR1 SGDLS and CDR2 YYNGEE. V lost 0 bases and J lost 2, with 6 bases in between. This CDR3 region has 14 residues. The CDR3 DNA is TGTGCCAGCAGCGTAGGTCCAGGCAATCAGCCCCAGCATTTT. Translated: CASSVGPGNQPQHF. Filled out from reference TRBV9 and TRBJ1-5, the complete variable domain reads DSGVTQTPKHLITATGQRVTLRCSPRSGDLSVYWYQQSLDQGLQFLIQYYNGEERAKGNILERFSAQQFPDLHSELNLSSLELGDSALYFCASSVGPGNQPQHFGDGTRLSIL.

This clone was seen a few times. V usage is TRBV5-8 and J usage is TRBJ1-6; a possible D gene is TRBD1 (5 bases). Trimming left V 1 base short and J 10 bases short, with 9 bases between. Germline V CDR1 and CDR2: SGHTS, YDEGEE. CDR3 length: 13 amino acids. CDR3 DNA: TGTGCCAGCAGCTTGTCCAGGGAATCACCCCTCCACTTT. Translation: CASSLSRESPLHF.

The CDR3 coding sequence is TGTGCCAGCAGCCCATTTTCCGGGACAGCTGCACTAGCCAAAAACATTCAGTACTTC. Amino acids: CASSPFSGTAALAKNIQYF. The chain carries TRBV14 and TRBJ2-4, with 7 bases lining up with TRBD1. Looked up from germline, CDR1 is SGHDN and CDR2 is FVKESK. The V gene end was trimmed by 4 bases and the J gene end by 0 bases; junction bases not matched to a gene: 15. The CDR3 covers 19 residues.

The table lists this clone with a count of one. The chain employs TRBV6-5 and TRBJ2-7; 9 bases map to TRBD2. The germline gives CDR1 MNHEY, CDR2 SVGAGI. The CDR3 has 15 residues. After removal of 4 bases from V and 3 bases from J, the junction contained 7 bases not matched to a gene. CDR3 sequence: CASSSPIAGVYEQYF. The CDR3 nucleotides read TGTGCCAGCAGTTCCCCGATAGCGGGGGTCTACGAGCAGTACTTC.

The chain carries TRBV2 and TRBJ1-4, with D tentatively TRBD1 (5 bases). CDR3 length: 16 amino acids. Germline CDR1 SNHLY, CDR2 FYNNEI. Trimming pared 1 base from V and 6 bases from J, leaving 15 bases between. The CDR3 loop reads CASSEERGIIYEKLFF. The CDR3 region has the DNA TGTGCCAGCAGTGAAGAGCGGGGGATAATATATGAAAAACTGTTTTTT.

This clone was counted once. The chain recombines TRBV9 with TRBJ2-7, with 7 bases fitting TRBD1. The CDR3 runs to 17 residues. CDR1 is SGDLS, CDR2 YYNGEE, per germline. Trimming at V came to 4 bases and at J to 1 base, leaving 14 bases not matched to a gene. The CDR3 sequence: CASSPTGGRQGSYEQYF. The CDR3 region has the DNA TGTGCCAGCAGCCCCACGGGTGGGAGACAGGGTTCCTACGAGCAGTACTTC.

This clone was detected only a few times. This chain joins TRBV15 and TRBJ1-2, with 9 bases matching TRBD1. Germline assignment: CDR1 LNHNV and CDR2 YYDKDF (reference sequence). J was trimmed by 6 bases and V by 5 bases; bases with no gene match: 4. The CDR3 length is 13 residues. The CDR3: CATSRDRVHGYTF. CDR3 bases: TGTGCCACCAGCCGGGACAGGGTCCATGGCTACACCTTC.

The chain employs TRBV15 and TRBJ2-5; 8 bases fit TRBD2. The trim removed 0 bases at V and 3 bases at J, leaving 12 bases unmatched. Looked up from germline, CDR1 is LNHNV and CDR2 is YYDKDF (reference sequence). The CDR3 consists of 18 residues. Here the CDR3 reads CATSRDLIIRGGKETQYF. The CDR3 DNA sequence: TGTGCCACCAGCAGAGATTTGATCATTCGCGGGGGGAAAGAGACCCAGTACTTC. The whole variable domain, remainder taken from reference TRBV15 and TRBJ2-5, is DAMVIQNPRYQVTQFGKPVTLSCSQTLNHNVMYWYQQKSSQAPKLLFHYYDKDFNNEADTPDNFQSRRPNTSFCFLDIRSPGLGDTAMYLCATSRDLIIRGGKETQYFGPGTRLLVL.

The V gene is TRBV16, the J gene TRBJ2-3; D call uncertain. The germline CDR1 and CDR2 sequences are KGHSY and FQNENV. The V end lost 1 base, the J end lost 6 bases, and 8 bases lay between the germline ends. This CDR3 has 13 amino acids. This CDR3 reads CASSQYRSDTQYF. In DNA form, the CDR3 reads TGTGCCAGCAGCCAATACCGGAGCGATACGCAGTATTTT.

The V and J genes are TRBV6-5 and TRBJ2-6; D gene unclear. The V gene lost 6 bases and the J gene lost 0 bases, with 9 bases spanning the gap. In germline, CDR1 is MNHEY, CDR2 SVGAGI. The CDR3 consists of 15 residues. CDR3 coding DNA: TGTGCCAGCAGGCCCGAGTTCTCTGGGGCCAACGTCCTGACTTTC. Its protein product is CASRPEFSGANVLTF.

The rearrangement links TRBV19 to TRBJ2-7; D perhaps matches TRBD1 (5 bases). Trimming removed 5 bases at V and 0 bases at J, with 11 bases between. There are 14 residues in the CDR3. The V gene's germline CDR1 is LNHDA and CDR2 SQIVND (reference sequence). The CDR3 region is CASSGAGPSYEQYF. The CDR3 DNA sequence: TGTGCCAGTAGTGGGGCAGGCCCCTCCTACGAGCAGTACTTC.

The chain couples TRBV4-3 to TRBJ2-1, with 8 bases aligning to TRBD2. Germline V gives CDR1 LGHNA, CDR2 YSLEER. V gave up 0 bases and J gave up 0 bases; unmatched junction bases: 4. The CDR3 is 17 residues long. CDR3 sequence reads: CASSQDRGGSSYNEQFF. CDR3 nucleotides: TGCGCCAGCAGCCAAGATCGGGGGGGTAGCTCCTACAATGAGCAGTTCTTC.

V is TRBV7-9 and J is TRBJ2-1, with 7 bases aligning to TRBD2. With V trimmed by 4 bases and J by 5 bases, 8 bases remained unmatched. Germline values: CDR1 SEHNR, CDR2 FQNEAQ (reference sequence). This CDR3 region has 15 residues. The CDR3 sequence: CASSSAASGNNEQFF. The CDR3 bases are TGTGCCAGCAGCTCAGCGGCTAGCGGAAACAATGAGCAGTTCTTC.

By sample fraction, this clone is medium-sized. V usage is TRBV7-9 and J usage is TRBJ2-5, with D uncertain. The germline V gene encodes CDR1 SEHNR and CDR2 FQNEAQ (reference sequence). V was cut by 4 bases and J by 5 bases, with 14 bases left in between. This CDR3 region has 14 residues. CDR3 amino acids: CASSSYTNLETQYF. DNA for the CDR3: TGTGCCAGCAGCTCATACACGAATCTGGAGACCCAGTACTTC.